This record concerns one T cell receptor beta chain sequence. This specimen belongs to a study of cytomegalovirus exposure and HLA in healthy donors. Participants comprised healthy donors of bone marrow. Researchers ran the PCR with 60 Vbeta and 13 Jbeta primers. Libraries were prepared by immunoSEQ multiplex PCR; TCRdb keeps only in-frame clonotypes and omits some of them. This table has 75,000 to 95,000 clones, around four fifths appearing once. V lost 1 base, J lost 6 bases, and 10 bases lay in between. In germline, CDR1 is SEHNR, CDR2 FQNEAQ (reference sequence). This CDR3 is 13 amino acids long. The origin of this receptor is a woman aged 18 to 35 in good health and CMV-seropositive. The chain couples TRBV7-9 to TRBJ2-7; TRBD2 is a possible D gene (5 bases). Sequenced input: PBMCs. The CDR3 sequence: CASSLVRGSEQYF. The CDR3 bases are TGTGCCAGCAGCTTAGTACGAGGGAGCGAGCAGTACTTC.